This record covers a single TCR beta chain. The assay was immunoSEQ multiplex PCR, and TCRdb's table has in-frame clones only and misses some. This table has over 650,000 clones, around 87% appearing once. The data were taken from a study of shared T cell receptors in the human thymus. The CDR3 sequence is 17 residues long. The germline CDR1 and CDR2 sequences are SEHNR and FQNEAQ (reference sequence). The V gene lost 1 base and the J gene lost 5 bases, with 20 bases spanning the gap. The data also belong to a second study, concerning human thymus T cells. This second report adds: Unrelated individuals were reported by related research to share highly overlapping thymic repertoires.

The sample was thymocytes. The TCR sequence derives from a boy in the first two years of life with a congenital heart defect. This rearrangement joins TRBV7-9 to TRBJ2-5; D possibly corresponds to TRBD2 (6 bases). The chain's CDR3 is CASSLVSGDEGGETQYF. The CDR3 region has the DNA TGTGCCAGCAGCTTAGTATCGGGGGATGAGGGTGGGGAGACCCAGTACTTC.